The 22 T cell receptor beta chains below all came from one sample that was sequenced in a study of cytotoxic CD8 clonotypes in ibrutinib-treated CLL. Measured with immunoSEQ multiplex PCR; TCRdb has only the in-frame clones, and not every one. This table holds tens of thousands of clones, 71% found once. The specimen was PBMCs, collected at disease progression, from a patient treated with ibrutinib. The receptors come from a human donor with chronic lymphocytic leukemia.

Of note for this clone: The sample holds other DNA sequences that translate to the same CDR3. V and J are TRBV29-1 and TRBJ1-1, with D perhaps TRBD1 (5 bases). Per germline, CDR1 SQVTM and CDR2 ANQGSEA. Trimming took off 7 bases at V and 8 bases at J, with 11 bases between the two ends. This CDR3 has 10 amino acids. In DNA form, the CDR3 reads TGCAGCGCCAGACAGACGGAAGCTTTCTTT. Translation gives CSARQTEAFF.

This chain joins TRBV6-5 and TRBJ2-7, with 13 bases aligning to TRBD2. The V segment lost 2 bases and the J segment 3 bases; nucleotides outside the gene matches: 4. This CDR3 region has 16 residues. Germline assignment: CDR1 MNHEY and CDR2 SVGAGI. The CDR3 spells CASSYGRTSGGYEQYF. The CDR3 bases are TGTGCCAGCAGTTACGGCCGGACTAGCGGGGGCTACGAGCAGTACTTC.

CDR3 sequence reads: CASSPGTSGGTTDTQYF. The DNA for the CDR3 is TGTGCCAGCAGCCCCGGGACTAGCGGGGGAACCACAGATACGCAGTATTTT. The rearrangement joins TRBV11-3 to TRBJ2-3; the match to TRBD2 covers 14 bases. V trimming: 5 bases; J trimming: 2 bases; junction bases outside the gene matches: 6. The germline gives CDR1 SGHNT, CDR2 YENEEA. The CDR3 extends over 17 amino acids. Combining the CDR3 with reference TRBV11-3 and TRBJ2-3 gives the whole variable domain EAGVVQSPRYKIIEKKQPVAFWCNPISGHNTLYWYLQNLGQGPELLIRYENEEAVDDSQLPKDRFSAERLKGVDSTLKIQPAELGDSAVYLCASSPGTSGGTTDTQYFGPGTRLTVL.

The J gene is TRBJ1-2, the V gene TRBV6-1, with D uncertain. Per germline, CDR1 MNHNS and CDR2 SASEGT. There are 13 residues in the CDR3. Trimming cost V 7 bases and J 4 bases, with 13 bases left between them. As DNA, the CDR3 is TGTGCCAGCAACCCGACATACTTCTATGGCTACACCTTC. Amino acids: CASNPTYFYGYTF.

The chain couples TRBV2 to TRBJ2-7; no reliable D call. Germline-derived CDR1 and CDR2 are SNHLY and FYNNEI. This CDR3 is built from 12 residues. Trimming took off 6 bases at V and 2 bases at J, with 8 bases between the two ends. Written as DNA, the CDR3 is TGTGCCAGCAGCGGTACCCCCTACGAGCAGTACTTC. This translates into CASSGTPYEQYF.

Sample share makes this clone medium-sized. The rearrangement links TRBV11-2 to TRBJ2-3; D remains unclear. Per germline, CDR1 SGHAT and CDR2 FQNNGV. There are 12 residues in the CDR3. V gave up 1 base and J gave up 4 bases, with 3 bases separating them. CDR3 sequence (DNA): TGTGCCAGCAGCTTAGGGCCAGATACGCAGTATTTT. Protein product: CASSLGPDTQYF.

V is TRBV4-1 and J is TRBJ1-4; D might be TRBD1 (5 bases). Trimming removed 0 bases from V and 7 bases from J, with 15 bases in between. Germline V gene sequence: CDR1 MGHRA, CDR2 YSYEKL. The CDR3 is made up of 16 amino acids. CDR3 sequence (DNA): TGCGCCAGCAGCCAAGACGGGTGGGGTGGGGCTGAAAAACTGTTTTTT. Amino acid sequence: CASSQDGWGGAEKLFF.

This chain links TRBV6-1 with TRBJ1-2; 10 bases line up with TRBD1. The V and J ends lost 5 bases and 8 bases, in that order; junction bases with no gene match: 11. CDR3 length equals 15 residues. CDR1 MNHNS and CDR2 SASEGT come from the germline V gene. The CDR3 nucleotides read TGTGCCAGCAGTATCGAGGACAGGGGGTGGTTGGGCTACACCTTC. This gives the protein CASSIEDRGWLGYTF.

V is TRBV11-2 and J is TRBJ2-5; D gene uncertain. The germline V gene encodes CDR1 SGHAT and CDR2 FQNNGV. The V end was cut by 1 base, the J end by 5 bases, with 5 bases between. The CDR3 is 12 amino acids. In DNA, the CDR3 is TGTGCCAGCAGCTTAGTTCTGGAGACCCAGTACTTC. Protein sequence: CASSLVLETQYF. Full variable domain (remainder filled in from reference TRBV11-2 and TRBJ2-5): EAGVAQSPRYKIIEKRQSVAFWCNPISGHATLYWYQQILGQGPKLLIQFQNNGVVDDSQLPKDRFSAERLKGVDSTLKIQPAKLEDSAVYLCASSLVLETQYFGPGTRLLVL.

This rearrangement joins TRBV29-1 to TRBJ1-1; no reliable D call. Trimming took off 4 bases at V and 5 bases at J, with 11 bases between the two ends. The CDR3 contains 12 residues. Germline V gene lookup returns CDR1 SQVTM and CDR2 ANQGSEA. The CDR3 region has the DNA TGCAGCGTTGGAAAAGGACGGACTGAAGCTTTCTTT. Translated, it gives CSVGKGRTEAFF.

V and J are TRBV29-1 and TRBJ2-5; D is undetermined. The germline gives CDR1 SQVTM, CDR2 ANQGSEA. The CDR3 covers 12 residues. Trimming took 7 bases from V and 1 from J, leaving 10 bases between them. CDR3 residues: CSAPAAQETQYF. CDR3 nucleotide sequence: TGCAGCGCTCCGGCCGCCCAAGAGACCCAGTACTTC.

This chain uses TRBV2 with TRBJ1-5; D gene uncertain. V lost 3 bases and J lost 2, with 14 bases in between. The CDR3 extends over 16 amino acids. Germline CDR1 SNHLY, CDR2 FYNNEI. DNA for the CDR3: TGTGCCAGCAGTGATTCGCGGCAAACGGGCAATCAGCCCCAGCATTTT. As protein: CASSDSRQTGNQPQHF.

V is TRBV6-5 and J is TRBJ1-6; D gene unclear. The germline V gene encodes CDR1 MNHEY and CDR2 SVGAGI. V lost 0 bases, J lost 10 bases, and 16 bases lay in between. The CDR3 sequence is 16 residues long. CDR3 nucleotides: TGTGCCAGCAGTTACTCGAGAGCCGGACCCGTCTCACCCCTCCACTTT. Translating it yields CASSYSRAGPVSPLHF.

The V gene is TRBV19, the J gene TRBJ1-5; the D gene is possibly TRBD1 (6 bases). Trimming left V 4 bases short and J 2 bases short, with 12 bases between. The CDR3 sequence is 15 residues long. CDR1 and CDR2 (germline): LNHDA, SQIVND (reference sequence). The CDR3 protein is CASSTWGAGNQPQHF. The CDR3 bases are TGTGCCAGTAGTACGTGGGGGGCAGGCAATCAGCCCCAGCATTTT.

The chain has TRBV7-8 and TRBJ2-3, with TRBD1 matching 8 bases. The junction had 8 bases not matched to a gene; V was cut back by 5 bases and J by 1 base. Germline CDR1 SGHVS, CDR2 FQNEAQ. The CDR3 consists of 16 residues. CDR3 in DNA: TGTGCCAGCAGCCCCTCAGGGGGCGGGGGCACAGATACGCAGTATTTT. It translates to CASSPSGGGGTDTQYF.

The rearrangement joins TRBV11-2 to TRBJ1-2, with a weak D call TRBD1 (5 bases). V lost 1 base, J lost 0 bases, and 9 bases lay in between. CDR1 and CDR2 (germline): SGHAT, FQNNGV. CDR3 size: 15 residues. CDR3 amino acids: CASSLVGGPNYGYTF. The DNA of the CDR3 is TGTGCCAGCAGCTTAGTCGGGGGACCTAACTATGGCTACACCTTC.

This clone has only a few counts. The V and J genes are TRBV6-5 and TRBJ2-3, with D perhaps matching TRBD1 (8 bases). Germline V gene lookup returns CDR1 MNHEY and CDR2 SVGAGI. V lost 6 bases to trimming and J lost 0 bases, with 13 bases between them. The CDR3 runs to 15 residues. Here the CDR3 DNA reads TGTGCCAGCAGCCTACAGGGGGGGAGCACAGATACGCAGTATTTT. It specifies CASSLQGGSTDTQYF.

The chain joins TRBV10-3 to TRBJ2-5, with TRBD2 matching over 8 bases. V was pared by 6 bases and J by 0 bases, with 9 bases of the junction left unmatched. This CDR3 comprises 16 residues. Germline V CDR1 and CDR2: ENHRY, SYGVKD. In DNA, the CDR3 is TGTGCCATCAGGGCGGGGGGCGGAAAACACCAAGAGACCCAGTACTTC. Translated: CAIRAGGGKHQETQYF.

J is TRBJ2-7 and V is TRBV5-5, with TRBD1 matching over 8 bases. The germline V gene has CDR1 SGHKS and CDR2 YYEKEE (reference sequence). J was trimmed by 2 bases and V by 4 bases; bases with no gene match: 2. The CDR3 is made up of 13 amino acids. The CDR3 here is CASSPTGAYEQYF. Written as DNA, the CDR3 is TGTGCCAGCAGCCCGACAGGGGCCTACGAGCAGTACTTC.

The chain carries TRBV5-8 and TRBJ1-5; tentatively, D is TRBD1 (5 bases). Germline CDR1 and CDR2: SGHTS and YDEGEE. The CDR3 runs 15 residues. V lost 4 bases, J lost 6 bases, and 17 bases lay in between. The CDR3 region is CASSPDKAKSQPQHF. CDR3 in DNA: TGTGCCAGCAGCCCGGACAAAGCCAAGAGTCAGCCCCAGCATTTT.

The V gene is TRBV5-1, the J gene TRBJ2-6, with a possible D match to TRBD2 (6 bases). V was shortened by 0 bases and J by 2 bases, with 15 bases between the two germline ends. Germline V CDR1 and CDR2: SGHRS, YFSETQ. The CDR3 sequence is 18 residues long. The CDR3 DNA sequence: TGCGCCAGCAGCTTGGCCGGGGGAGCTAGCGCTGGGGCCAACGTCCTGACTTTC. Its translation is CASSLAGGASAGANVLTF.

There are a few counts of this clone. The chain couples TRBV5-1 to TRBJ2-2, with 11 bases lining up with TRBD2. J was trimmed by 6 bases and V by 2 bases; bases with no gene match: 3. The CDR3 has 15 amino acids. Germline CDR1 and CDR2: SGHRS and YFSETQ. As DNA, the CDR3 is TGCGCCAGCAGCTTTAGCGGGGGGGCCGCCGGGGAGCTGTTTTTT. Protein: CASSFSGGAAGELFF.